In its sample, the clone carrying this TCR beta chain was seen once. The antigen remains undetermined. Assay used: immunoSEQ multiplex PCR; TCRdb lists only in-frame clones, some missing. Among 80,000 or so clones listed, 78% were seen once. These data are taken from a study of radiotherapy plus CTLA-4 blockade in lung cancer. For the study at large: Objective responses occurred in about a sixth of patients; 31% had disease control. Study-wide results and caveats: Reports state that early shifts in blood T cell clones, with interferon-beta, best predicted response. After radiotherapy and ipilimumab, tumor-derived clones expanded in peripheral blood.

CTLA-4 blockade using ipilimumab, together with focal radiation, was received by patients with chemo-refractory metastatic non-small-cell lung cancer. The CDR3 contains 16 residues. V trimming: 6 bases; J trimming: 2 bases; junction bases outside the gene matches: 10. Germline CDR1 and CDR2: LGHNA and YNFKEQ. The sample consisted of peripheral blood, taken from a patient treated with radiotherapy plus ipilimumab. The chain recombines TRBV4-2 with TRBJ2-1; TRBD2 agrees at 7 bases. The TCR was taken from a human donor with non-small cell lung cancer who had a partial response to radiotherapy plus ipilimumab. Some clones in this sample may be carry-over from other donors' samples. CDR3 nucleotide sequence: TGTGCCAGCAGTCGGGGTGTGGCGGGGGCCTACAATGAGCAGTTCTTC. Encoded protein: CASSRGVAGAYNEQFF.